The 13 T cell receptor beta chains below all came from one sample that was sequenced in a study of metastatic and nonmetastatic thyroid tumors. With MiXCR, TCRdb reprocessed the PCR reads. The data contain fewer than 20,000 clones, roughly 26% of them seen just once; the ten biggest clones take up around 9.3%. Every patient was untreated before thyroid surgery. Sample: adjacent normal tissue. Receptors were obtained from a female donor with papillary thyroid cancer or a benign thyroid nodule (not recorded which). Some clones in this sample may be carry-over from other donors' samples.

The chain is built from TRBV19 and TRBJ2-7; D call uncertain. The CDR3 extends over 12 amino acids. V gave up 6 bases and J gave up 6 bases, with 12 bases separating them. Germline CDR1 is LNHDA and CDR2 is SQIVND (reference sequence). The DNA for the CDR3 is TGTGCCAGTAGGGACGGATGGAGCGAGCAGTACTTC. It specifies CASRDGWSEQYF.

This clone was counted only a few times. The V and J genes are TRBV6-6 and TRBJ2-1; 7 positions agree with TRBD1. The V and J ends lost 3 bases and 10 bases, in that order; junction bases with no gene match: 15. The CDR3 contains 16 residues. Germline V gene sequence: CDR1 MNHNY, CDR2 SVGAGI (reference sequence). CDR3 sequence reads: CASSYPTGESTGEQFF. The CDR3, as DNA: TGTGCCAGCAGTTATCCCACAGGGGAATCCACAGGAGAGCAGTTCTTC.

Remarks on this clone: The sample carries other DNA sequences with the same CDR3. The rearrangement links TRBV28 to TRBJ1-4, with D possibly TRBD1 on 6 matching bases. Per germline, CDR1 MDHEN and CDR2 SYDVKM. V gave up 3 bases and J gave up 0 bases, with 8 bases separating them. The CDR3 covers 15 residues. The CDR3 loop is CASSFGQSTNEKLFF. The CDR3 coding sequence is TGTGCCAGCAGTTTTGGACAGTCAACTAATGAAAAACTGTTTTTT.

This clone was observed a handful of times. The rearrangement links TRBV7-9 to TRBJ1-2; D is uncertain. Looked up from germline, CDR1 is SEHNR and CDR2 is FQNEAQ (reference sequence). V lost 3 bases, J lost 3 bases, and 2 bases lay in between. The CDR3 spans 11 residues. This CDR3 is CASSLYYGYTF. The CDR3 DNA reads as TGTGCCAGCAGCTTGTACTATGGCTACACCTTC.

V and J are TRBV20-1 and TRBJ1-5, with TRBD1 identical over 10 bases. Germline V CDR1 and CDR2: DFQATT, SNEGSKA (reference sequence). The V gene end was trimmed by 6 bases and the J gene end by 1 base; junction bases not matched to a gene: 0. The CDR3 is 13 amino acids. CDR3 sequence (DNA): TGCAGTGCGGGACAGGGGAGCAATCAGCCCCAGCATTTT. It is translated as CSAGQGSNQPQHF.

This clone was seen only a few times. The rearrangement joins TRBV12-5 to TRBJ1-2, with TRBD1 matching over 7 bases. The V gene end was trimmed by 2 bases and the J gene end by 8 bases; junction bases not matched to a gene: 5. Germline values: CDR1 LGHNT, CDR2 FRNRAP. The CDR3 consists of 13 residues. The CDR3 region is CASGLSGGVGYTF. The CDR3, as DNA: TGTGCTAGTGGTTTGTCAGGGGGAGTCGGCTACACCTTC.

This clone occurred a few times. The chain has TRBV5-1 and TRBJ2-2; 8 bases fit TRBD1. The V segment lost 4 bases and the J segment 3 bases; nucleotides outside the gene matches: 5. The CDR3 contains 15 residues. Germline CDR1 SGHRS, CDR2 YFSETQ. In DNA form, the CDR3 reads TGCGCCAGCAGCAAACGGACAGGGTACACCGGGGAGCTGTTTTTT. Residues: CASSKRTGYTGELFF.

This clone was detected a few times. The rearrangement joins TRBV6-2 or TRBV6-3 to TRBJ1-1; TRBD1 is a possible D gene (5 bases). From germline, CDR1 is MNHEY and CDR2 SVGEGT. V lost 2 bases to trimming and J lost 5 bases, with 12 bases between them. CDR3 length: 14 residues. The CDR3 sequence: CASSYLGGGTEAFF. CDR3 coding DNA: TGTGCCAGCAGTTACCTGGGGGGTGGAACTGAAGCTTTCTTT.

This clone occurred a few times. The gene calls are TRBV11-2 and TRBJ1-2; D is ambiguous. This CDR3 contains 15 residues. CDR1 is SGHAT, CDR2 FQNNGV, per germline. V gave up 0 bases and J gave up 5 bases, with 13 bases separating them. The CDR3 region has the DNA TGTGCCAGCAGCTTAGAAAGGACGGATTATTATGGCTACACCTTC. Translation gives CASSLERTDYYGYTF.

In its sample, this clone was seen a few times. The V call is TRBV20-1, the J call TRBJ2-7; no clear D. Trimming took 4 bases from V and 3 from J, leaving 13 bases between them. The CDR3 is 13 residues long. Looked up from germline, CDR1 is DFQATT and CDR2 is SNEGSKA (reference sequence). The CDR3 loop reads CSAIDPRDYEQYF. CDR3 coding DNA: TGCAGTGCTATTGACCCGAGAGACTACGAGCAGTACTTC.

This clone occurred a few times. The chain recombines TRBV28 with TRBJ1-1, with D unclear. This CDR3 has 16 residues. The V gene lost 8 bases and the J gene lost 11 bases, with 30 bases spanning the gap. Germline V CDR1 and CDR2: MDHEN, SYDVKM. CDR3 coding DNA: TGTGCCAGCGGGTCGACTGGAGTTTCTCGATCCGGGGAGGCTTTCTTT. Translation gives CASGSTGVSRSGEAFF.

V is TRBV20-1 and J is TRBJ1-1, with D perhaps TRBD1 (5 bases). The CDR3 totals 13 residues. Per the germline V gene, CDR1 is DFQATT and CDR2 is SNEGSKA (reference sequence). Between the trimmed V and J ends, which lost 6 bases and 1 base, there was a span of 12 bases. The CDR3 coding sequence is TGCAGTGCCCGCCAGGGAGGGAACACTGAAGCTTTCTTT. This codes for CSARQGGNTEAFF.

As concerns this clone: A read error may be the cause here, since a much bigger clone is one base away. The chain has TRBV6-1 and TRBJ2-7; tentative D call: TRBD1 (5 bases). Germline V lookup: CDR1 MNHNS, CDR2 SASEGT. This CDR3 spans 14 amino acids. V was clipped by 5 bases and J by 0 bases, with 11 bases between them. In DNA, the CDR3 is TGTGCCAGCAGTCTCCTGGGGCCCTCCTACGAGCAGTACTTC. This codes for CASSLLGPSYEQYF.